Shown below are 2 T cell receptor beta chains from a single sample sequenced in a study of Graves' ophthalmopathy and Graves' hyperthyroidism. Amplification from RNA transcripts yielded the TCR beta CDR3 regions. RT-PCR with HTBI primers came first, then second-round multiplex PCR. MiXCR, run by TCRdb on the multiplex PCR reads, gives a single entry per CDR3 protein. The data hold 350,000 to 450,000 distinct CDR3 sequences, with over 20% observed a single time. Sample: peripheral blood. These receptors were taken from a woman aged 18-35 years with stable Graves' hyperthyroidism.

This clonotype was seen many times. This chain links TRBV19 with TRBJ1-2; TRBD1 agrees at 9 bases. CDR3 length: 15 residues. V trimming: 5 bases; J trimming: 4 bases; junction bases outside the gene matches: 8. CDR1 and CDR2 from the germline V gene are LNHDA and SQIVND (reference sequence). The chain's CDR3 is CASSLYRGRIYGYTF. DNA for the CDR3: TGTGCCAGTAGTCTGTACAGGGGGCGCATCTATGGCTACACCTTC.

The table lists this clonotype with many counts. The CDR3 sequence is CASRSGQEPYGYTF. The CDR3 DNA reads as TGTGCCAGCAGAAGCGGGCAGGAGCCCTATGGCTACACCTTC. This chain links TRBV7-9 with TRBJ1-2; D is uncertain. CDR3 size: 14 residues. The germline V gene has CDR1 SEHNR and CDR2 FQNEAQ (reference sequence). V was shortened by 6 bases and J by 4 bases, with 15 bases between the two germline ends.